The clone carrying this T cell receptor (beta chain) was counted at least ten times. Antigen unknown. A total of 2 million PBMCs stored at -80 degrees C provided the unsorted libraries. The CDR3 totals 16 residues. V was pared by 5 bases and J by 4 bases, with 20 bases between. CDR1 is SNHLY and CDR2 is FYNNEI in the germline V gene. TCRdb ran MiXCR on the 5' RACE reads and lists one entry per CDR3 protein. The sample contains some 46,000 distinct CDR3 sequences, roughly 4.4% of which appear only once. These data belong to a study of neurological immune-mediated disorders. Overall study context: Of the 34 patients who had multiple sclerosis, around 30 had the relapsing-remitting form and 3 had the secondary progressive form. Overall study results and limits: One related-CDR3 cluster, found by phylogenetic grouping, held repertoires of 18 of 34 multiple sclerosis patients and is a possible signature.

V is TRBV2 and J is TRBJ1-2; a weak D match, TRBD1 (6 bases). The sequenced material came from PBMCs. The TCR comes from a woman aged 55 to 70 with multiple sclerosis. The CDR3 region has the DNA TGTGCCAGCAGTCTTACGGGGGGCGCGGATAGCTATGGCTACACCTTC. The encoded protein is CASSLTGGADSYGYTF.